The clone carrying this T cell receptor (beta chain) showed up just once. Germline V gives CDR1 SGHRS, CDR2 YFSETQ. V was pared by 4 bases and J by 6 bases, with 9 bases between. The CDR3 is 12 residues long. The source of the sample is a study of blood T cell repertoires in COVID-19. Study-wide background: Samples came from the United States, Italy and Spain, spanning acute and convalescent COVID-19. The analysed material was cDNA or gDNA that came from T cells, B-cell-depleted T cells, or PBMCs.

Participants were aged roughly 18 to 90 years from around 25 US areas. Clones were read by immunoSEQ multiplex PCR, and TCRdb kept only the in-frame ones, dropping some. The data hold around 200,000 clones, with 89% observed a single time. What was sequenced was PBMCs or T cells enriched from blood (not recorded which). The chain recombines TRBV5-1 with TRBJ2-3; D gene uncertain. The receptor comes from a woman aged 40-49 years with acute COVID-19. The CDR3 loop is CASSLTRDTQYF. The CDR3 nucleotides read TGCGCCAGCAGCCTCACCAGGGATACGCAGTATTTT.